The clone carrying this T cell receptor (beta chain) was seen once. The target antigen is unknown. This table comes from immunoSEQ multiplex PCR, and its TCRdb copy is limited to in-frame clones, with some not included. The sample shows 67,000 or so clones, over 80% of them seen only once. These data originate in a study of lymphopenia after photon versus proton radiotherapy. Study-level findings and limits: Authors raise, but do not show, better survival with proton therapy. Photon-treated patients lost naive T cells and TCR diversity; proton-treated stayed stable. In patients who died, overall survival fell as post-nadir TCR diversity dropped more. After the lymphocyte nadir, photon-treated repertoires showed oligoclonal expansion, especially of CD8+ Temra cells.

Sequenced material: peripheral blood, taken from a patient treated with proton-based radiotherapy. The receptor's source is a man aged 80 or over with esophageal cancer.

The CDR3 sequence is CASQGLAGRGDEQYF. The CDR3 coding sequence is TGCGCCAGCCAGGGACTAGCGGGAAGAGGAGACGAGCAGTACTTC. This rearrangement joins TRBV10-2 to TRBJ2-7; 13 bases are shared with TRBD2. J gave up 5 bases and V 8 bases, and 9 bases lay outside the gene matches. The CDR3 covers 15 residues. Germline assignment: CDR1 WSHSY and CDR2 SAAADI.